The 17 T cell receptor beta chains listed next were all sequenced from one sample in a study of T cells in Graves' hyperthyroidism and ophthalmopathy. Amplified regions were TCR beta CDR3 sequences from RNA transcripts. Primed by the HTBI set, a first-round RT-PCR was run on the TCR CDR3. TCRdb reprocessed the multiplex PCR reads via MiXCR and lists one record per CDR3 protein. This sample has about 600,000 distinct CDR3 sequences, with roughly a sixth found just once. The specimen sequenced was blood. These receptors were obtained from a woman in her thirties or forties with Graves' ophthalmopathy.

This rearrangement joins TRBV6-1 to TRBJ1-2, with D perhaps TRBD1 (6 bases). In germline, CDR1 is MNHNS, CDR2 SASEGT. There are 13 residues in the CDR3. Trimming shortened V by 6 bases and J by 4 bases, and 12 bases separated the two germline ends. The CDR3 spells CASSTGFSYGYTF. CDR3 nucleotide sequence: TGTGCCAGCAGCACAGGGTTTAGCTATGGCTACACCTTC.

This clonotype was seen repeatedly, ten times or more. The genes are TRBV20-1 and TRBJ2-3, with D possibly being TRBD1 or TRBD2 (5 bases each). The CDR3 runs 14 residues. Germline V CDR1 and CDR2: DFQATT, SNEGSKA (reference sequence). With 1 base removed from V and 5 bases from J, the gap between germline ends came to 13 bases. This CDR3 reads CSARAGQNLDTQYF. The CDR3 nucleotides are TGCAGTGCTAGAGCGGGGCAAAACCTAGATACGCAGTATTTT.

The chain is built from TRBV5-1 and TRBJ1-6; no firm D call. Trimming took off 4 bases at V and 1 base at J, with 15 bases between the two ends. This CDR3 comprises 17 residues. The germline gives CDR1 SGHRS, CDR2 YFSETQ. The CDR3 DNA follows: TGCGCCAGCAGCCCCGGCCCCCTGGGGTCCTATAATTCACCCCTCCACTTT. This encodes CASSPGPLGSYNSPLHF.

The V gene is TRBV19, the J gene TRBJ1-2; no clear D gene. V lost 7 bases and J 2 bases, leaving 8 bases between the germline ends. From germline, CDR1 is LNHDA and CDR2 SQIVND (reference sequence). CDR3 length: 12 amino acids. The CDR3 nucleotides read TGTGCCAGTACCGCATGGAACTATGGCTACACCTTC. This encodes CASTAWNYGYTF.

The V gene is TRBV5-6, the J gene TRBJ2-1, with 10 bases lining up with TRBD1. Trimming removed 0 bases from V and 8 bases from J; junction bases left unmatched: 2. Germline values: CDR1 SGHDT, CDR2 YYEEEE. The CDR3 is made up of 14 amino acids. The CDR3 spells CASSLGQGAYEQFF. The CDR3 DNA follows: TGTGCCAGCAGCTTGGGACAGGGGGCTTATGAGCAGTTCTTC.

The chain carries TRBV24-1 and TRBJ2-5, with D perhaps TRBD1 or TRBD2 (5 bases each). V shed 3 bases and J shed 1 base, with 8 bases lying between them. This CDR3 has 14 amino acids. Germline lookup yields CDR1 KGHDR and CDR2 SFDVKD. CDR3 protein: CATSDPGPQETQYF. The CDR3 nucleotides read TGTGCCACCAGTGATCCGGGGCCCCAAGAGACCCAGTACTTC.

There are a few counts of this clonotype. The V gene is TRBV7-9, the J gene TRBJ2-1; D perhaps matches TRBD2 (5 bases). The CDR3 is made up of 14 amino acids. Germline V gene lookup returns CDR1 SEHNR and CDR2 FQNEAQ (reference sequence). The V and J ends lost 3 bases and 7 bases respectively, with 13 bases between them. DNA of the CDR3: TGTGCCAGCAGCTTTGTCGGGCGGACTAATGAGCAGTTCTTC. Protein product: CASSFVGRTNEQFF.

This clonotype was recorded at least ten times. The chain employs TRBV12-3 or TRBV12-4 and TRBJ1-2; D is ambiguous. This CDR3 spans 12 amino acids. V was clipped by 5 bases and J by 8 bases, with 12 bases between them. The CDR3 region has the DNA TGTGCCAGCAGTCCCTATAGGGCCGGCTACACCTTC. Amino acids: CASSPYRAGYTF.

This chain links TRBV10-2 with TRBJ1-2; D perhaps matches TRBD1 (6 bases). CDR3 size: 14 residues. V was shortened by 7 bases and J by 5 bases, with 17 bases between the two germline ends. The V gene's germline CDR1 is WSHSY and CDR2 SAAADI. CDR3: CASMVPGAWYGYTF. As DNA, the CDR3 is TGCGCCAGCATGGTACCAGGGGCCTGGTATGGCTACACCTTC.

This clonotype was counted many times. The J gene is TRBJ2-2, the V gene TRBV5-1; 12 positions agree with TRBD2. This CDR3 comprises 16 residues. Germline V gene lookup returns CDR1 SGHRS and CDR2 YFSETQ. The junction had 5 bases not matched to a gene; V was cut back by 4 bases and J by 4 bases. CDR3 coding DNA: TGCGCCAGCAGCAACCCACTAGCGGGGGGCACCGGGGAGCTGTTTTTT. Its protein product is CASSNPLAGGTGELFF.

This clonotype was detected only a few times. This sequence joins TRBV4-1 and TRBJ2-7; TRBD2 matches 10 bases. Germline V CDR1 and CDR2: MGHRA, YSYEKL. V shed 3 bases, J shed 7 bases, and the junction held 9 bases outside the gene matches. The CDR3 totals 15 residues. The DNA of the CDR3 is TGCGCCAGCAGCCATACCGGGACTAGCGATGGAGAGCAGTACTTC. Protein product: CASSHTGTSDGEQYF.

This clonotype was counted at least ten times. This rearrangement joins TRBV20-1 to TRBJ2-7, with 11 bases that match TRBD1. The V gene's germline CDR1 is DFQATT and CDR2 SNEGSKA (reference sequence). The V and J ends lost 0 bases and 7 bases, in that order; junction bases with no gene match: 8. CDR3 size: 15 residues. The CDR3 coding sequence is TGCAGTGCTAGAGATTGGGACAGGGGGACGATTGAGCAGTACTTC. Its translation: CSARDWDRGTIEQYF.

The chain couples TRBV11-3 to TRBJ1-1; 8 bases are a match to TRBD1. CDR1 SGHNT and CDR2 YENEEA come from the germline V gene. The ends lost 6 bases at V and 4 bases at J; junction bases unmatched: 7. The CDR3 extends over 14 amino acids. The CDR3 reads CASRTDRGGTEAFF. The DNA of the CDR3 is TGTGCCAGCAGAACAGACAGGGGCGGCACTGAAGCTTTCTTT.

The V gene is TRBV4-1, the J gene TRBJ2-2; possibly TRBD2 for D (5 bases). CDR1 and CDR2 (germline): MGHRA, YSYEKL. Trimming took 3 bases from V and 3 from J, leaving 17 bases between them. This CDR3 has 17 amino acids. CDR3 sequence: CASSHTLPKGDTGELFF. The CDR3 DNA sequence: TGCGCCAGCAGCCATACACTCCCTAAGGGAGACACCGGGGAGCTGTTTTTT.

This clonotype came up many times. The chain uses TRBV20-1 and TRBJ2-7, with a tentative D call TRBD1 (6 bases). The CDR3 extends over 14 amino acids. Trimming left V 0 bases short and J 0 bases short, with 9 bases between. Germline CDR1 is DFQATT and CDR2 is SNEGSKA (reference sequence). CDR3 amino acids: CSARDPGVSYEQYF. The CDR3 DNA follows: TGCAGTGCTAGAGATCCAGGGGTCTCCTACGAGCAGTACTTC.

There are many counts of this clonotype. This sequence joins TRBV2 and TRBJ2-2, with D possibly TRBD2 on 7 matching bases. Germline V gene sequence: CDR1 SNHLY, CDR2 FYNNEI. V was shortened by 3 bases and J by 1 base, with 12 bases between the two germline ends. This CDR3 spans 16 amino acids. As DNA, the CDR3 is TGTGCCAGCAGTGATGTCGGGGGGCAGAACACCGGGGAGCTGTTTTTT. This sequence encodes CASSDVGGQNTGELFF.

Many counts were recorded for this clonotype. V and J are TRBV20-1 and TRBJ2-5; D remains unclear. CDR1 is DFQATT and CDR2 is SNEGSKA in the germline V gene (reference sequence). Between the trimmed V and J ends, which lost 5 bases and 5 bases, there was a span of 18 bases. CDR3 length: 14 amino acids. The CDR3: CSASSFPKEETQYF. The CDR3 coding sequence is TGCAGTGCTTCGTCATTCCCCAAGGAGGAGACCCAGTACTTC.